These 2 T cell receptor beta chains share one sample of origin, sequenced in a study of blood T cell repertoires in COVID-19 (dated by TCRdb to 2018 to 2021). Libraries were constructed by the immunoSEQ multiplex PCR assay. Not all clones reach the TCRdb copy of this immuneACCESS table, which keeps in-frame sequences only. Checked studies attribute under half of the gap to unresolved V genes and leave the rest unexplained. For this sample the table gives roughly 230,000 clones, of which about four fifths were detected only once. The top ten clonotypes cover approximately 4.8% of the sample. Sequencing was done on a sample of peripheral blood. Every receptor here comes from a man aged 50 to 59 with active or convalescent COVID-19.

The chain couples TRBV11-1 to TRBJ2-5; 9 bases map to TRBD2. There are 16 residues in the CDR3. Germline-derived CDR1 and CDR2 are SGHAT and FQDESV (reference sequence). Trimming took 8 bases from V and 5 from J; bases not matched to a gene: 15. CDR3 in amino acids: CASHPRTSVEEETQYF. The CDR3 DNA sequence: TGTGCCAGCCACCCCCGGACTAGCGTGGAGGAGGAGACCCAGTACTTC.

The chain uses TRBV5-1 and TRBJ2-7; weak D call: TRBD1 (6 bases). Germline-derived CDR1 and CDR2 are SGHRS and YFSETQ. V was cut by 1 base and J by 3 bases, with 14 bases left in between. The CDR3 consists of 15 residues. The CDR3 region is CASSLWAGEVYEQYF. The CDR3 DNA follows: TGCGCCAGCAGCTTGTGGGCAGGGGAAGTCTACGAGCAGTACTTC.